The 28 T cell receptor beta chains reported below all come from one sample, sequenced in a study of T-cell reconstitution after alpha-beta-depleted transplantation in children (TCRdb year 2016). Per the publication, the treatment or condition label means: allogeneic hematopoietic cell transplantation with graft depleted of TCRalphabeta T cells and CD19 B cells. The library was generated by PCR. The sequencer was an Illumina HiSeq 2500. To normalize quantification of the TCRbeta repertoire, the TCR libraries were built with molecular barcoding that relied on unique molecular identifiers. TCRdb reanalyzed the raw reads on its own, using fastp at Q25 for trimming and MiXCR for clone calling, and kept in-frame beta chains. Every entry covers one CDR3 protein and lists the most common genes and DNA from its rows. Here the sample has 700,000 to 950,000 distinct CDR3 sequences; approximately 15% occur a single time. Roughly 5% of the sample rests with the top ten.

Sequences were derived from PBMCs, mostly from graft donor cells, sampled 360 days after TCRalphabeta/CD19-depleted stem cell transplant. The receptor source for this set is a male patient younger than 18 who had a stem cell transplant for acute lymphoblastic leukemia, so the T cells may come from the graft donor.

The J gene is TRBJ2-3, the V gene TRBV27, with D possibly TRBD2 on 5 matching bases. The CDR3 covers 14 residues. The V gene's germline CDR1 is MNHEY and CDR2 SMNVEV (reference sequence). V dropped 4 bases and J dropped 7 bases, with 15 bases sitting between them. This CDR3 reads CASSSRTRRYTQYF. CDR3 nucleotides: TGTGCCAGCAGTTCACGGACTCGCCGTTATACGCAGTATTTT.

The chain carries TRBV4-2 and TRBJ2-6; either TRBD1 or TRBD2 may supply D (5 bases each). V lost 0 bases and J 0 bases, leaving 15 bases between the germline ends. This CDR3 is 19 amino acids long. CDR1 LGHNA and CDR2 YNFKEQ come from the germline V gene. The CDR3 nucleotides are TGTGCCAGCAGCCAAGAGGGGACGGTATATAGCTCTGGGGCCAACGTCCTGACTTTC. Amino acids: CASSQEGTVYSSGANVLTF.

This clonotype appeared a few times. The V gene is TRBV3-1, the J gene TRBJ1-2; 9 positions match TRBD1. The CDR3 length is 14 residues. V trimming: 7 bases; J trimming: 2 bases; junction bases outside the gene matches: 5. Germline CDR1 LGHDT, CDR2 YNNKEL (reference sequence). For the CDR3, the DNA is TGTGCCAGCAAAAACAGGGGGCAGAACTATGGCTACACCTTC. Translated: CASKNRGQNYGYTF. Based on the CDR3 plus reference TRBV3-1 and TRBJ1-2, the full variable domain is DTAVSQTPKYLVTQMGNDKSIKCEQNLGHDTMYWYKQDSKKFLKIMFSYNNKELIINETVPNRFSPKSPDKAHLNLHINSLELGDSAVYFCASKNRGQNYGYTFGSGTRLTVV.

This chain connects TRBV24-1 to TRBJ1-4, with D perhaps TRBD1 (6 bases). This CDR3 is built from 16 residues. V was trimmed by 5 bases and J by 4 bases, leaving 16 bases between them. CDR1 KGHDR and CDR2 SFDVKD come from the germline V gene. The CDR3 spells CATSGPPKGVNEKLFF. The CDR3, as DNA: TGTGCCACCAGTGGCCCCCCCAAGGGGGTTAATGAAAAACTGTTTTTT.

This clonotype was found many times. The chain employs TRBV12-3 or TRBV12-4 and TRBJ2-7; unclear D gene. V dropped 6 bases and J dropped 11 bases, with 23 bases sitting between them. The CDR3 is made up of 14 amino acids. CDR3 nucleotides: TGTGCCAGCAGCCAGTTGGTCGGTCCTCGGGTGAAGTACTTC. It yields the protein CASSQLVGPRVKYF.

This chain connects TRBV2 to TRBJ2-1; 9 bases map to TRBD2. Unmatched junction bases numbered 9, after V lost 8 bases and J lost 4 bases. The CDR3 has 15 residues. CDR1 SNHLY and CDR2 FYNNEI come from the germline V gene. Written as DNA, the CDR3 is TGTGCCAGCCGTCGAAGACTAGCGGCTTACAATGAGCAGTTCTTC. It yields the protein CASRRRLAAYNEQFF.

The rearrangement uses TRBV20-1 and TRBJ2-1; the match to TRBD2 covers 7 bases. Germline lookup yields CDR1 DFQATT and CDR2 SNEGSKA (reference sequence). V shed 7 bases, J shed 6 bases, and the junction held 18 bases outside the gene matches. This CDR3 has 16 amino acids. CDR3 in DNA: TGCAGTGTCGGCCCCTTAGAGTCCGGGACTACCAATGAGCAGTTCTTC. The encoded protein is CSVGPLESGTTNEQFF.

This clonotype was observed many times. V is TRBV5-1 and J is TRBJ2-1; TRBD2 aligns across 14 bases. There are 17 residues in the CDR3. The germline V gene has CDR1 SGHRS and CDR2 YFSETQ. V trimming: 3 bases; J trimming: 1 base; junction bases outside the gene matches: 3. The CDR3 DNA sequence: TGCGCCAGCAGCTCGGGACTAGCGGGAGCATCCTACAATGAGCAGTTCTTC. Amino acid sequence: CASSSGLAGASYNEQFF.

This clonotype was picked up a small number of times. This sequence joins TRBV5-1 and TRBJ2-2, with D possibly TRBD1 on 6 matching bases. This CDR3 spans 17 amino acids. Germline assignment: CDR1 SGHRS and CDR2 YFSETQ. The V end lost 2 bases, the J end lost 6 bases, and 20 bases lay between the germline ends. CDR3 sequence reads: CASSFQGTNGVPGELFF. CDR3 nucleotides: TGCGCCAGCAGCTTCCAAGGGACAAACGGAGTACCCGGGGAGCTGTTTTTT.

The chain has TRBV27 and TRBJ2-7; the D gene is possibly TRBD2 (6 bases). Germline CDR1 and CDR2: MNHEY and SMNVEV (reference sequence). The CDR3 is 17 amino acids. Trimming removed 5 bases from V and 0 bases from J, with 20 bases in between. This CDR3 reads CASSVPALGGVSYEQYF. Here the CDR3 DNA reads TGTGCCAGCAGTGTTCCGGCTCTCGGGGGTGTCTCCTACGAGCAGTACTTC.

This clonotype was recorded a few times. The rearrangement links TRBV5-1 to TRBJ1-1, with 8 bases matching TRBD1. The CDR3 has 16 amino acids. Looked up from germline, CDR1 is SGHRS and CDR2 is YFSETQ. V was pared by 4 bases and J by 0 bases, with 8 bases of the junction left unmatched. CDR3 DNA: TGCGCCAGCAGCCCCGCAGGGGGCTGGGTGAACACTGAAGCTTTCTTT. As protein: CASSPAGGWVNTEAFF.

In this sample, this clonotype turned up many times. CDR3 region: CASSLGVLTGKGTNQPQHF. The CDR3 DNA sequence: TGTGCCAGCAGCTTAGGAGTCCTTACAGGGAAAGGGACTAATCAGCCCCAGCATTTT. The J gene is TRBJ1-5, the V gene TRBV11-1, with a tentative D call TRBD1 (6 bases). CDR3 length equals 19 residues. The germline V gene has CDR1 SGHAT and CDR2 FQDESV (reference sequence). Trimming took off 1 base at V and 4 bases at J, with 23 bases between the two ends.

The CDR3 nucleotides are TGCAGTGCTAGAGCCCTCCGGGCCCGACGGGAAAAACTGTTTTTT. It encodes CSARALRARREKLFF. The chain carries TRBV20-1 and TRBJ1-4; no definite D call. V dropped 1 base and J dropped 8 bases, with 17 bases sitting between them. Germline V gene sequence: CDR1 DFQATT, CDR2 SNEGSKA (reference sequence). CDR3 length: 15 residues.

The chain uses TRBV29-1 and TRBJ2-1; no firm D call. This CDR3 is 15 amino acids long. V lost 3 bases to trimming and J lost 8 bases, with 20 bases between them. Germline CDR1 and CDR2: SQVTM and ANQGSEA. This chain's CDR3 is CSVDPIDQEGHEQFF. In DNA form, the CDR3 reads TGCAGCGTTGACCCAATTGACCAGGAAGGTCATGAGCAGTTCTTC.

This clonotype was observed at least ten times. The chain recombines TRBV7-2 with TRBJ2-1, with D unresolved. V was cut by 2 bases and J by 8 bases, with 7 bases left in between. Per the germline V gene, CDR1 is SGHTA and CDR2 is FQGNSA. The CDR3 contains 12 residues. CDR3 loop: CASSLTRYEQFF. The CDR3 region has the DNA TGTGCCAGCAGCTTAACTCGCTATGAGCAGTTCTTC.

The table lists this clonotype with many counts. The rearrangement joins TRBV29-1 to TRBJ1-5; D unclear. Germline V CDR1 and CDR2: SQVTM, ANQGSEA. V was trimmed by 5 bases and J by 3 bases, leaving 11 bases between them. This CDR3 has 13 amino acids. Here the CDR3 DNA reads TGCAGCGTTTGTCTCAGCAACAATCAGCCCCAGCATTTT. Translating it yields CSVCLSNNQPQHF.

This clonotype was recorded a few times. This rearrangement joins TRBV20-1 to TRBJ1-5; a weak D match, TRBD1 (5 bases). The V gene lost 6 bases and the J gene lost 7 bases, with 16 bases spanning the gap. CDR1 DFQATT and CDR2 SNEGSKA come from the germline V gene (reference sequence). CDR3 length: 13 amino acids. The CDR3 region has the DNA TGCAGTGCCAAACGGGACTTTGGGCAGCCCCAGCATTTT. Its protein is CSAKRDFGQPQHF.

This chain's CDR3 is CASSLAPGWGTDTQYF. CDR3 bases: TGTGCCAGCAGCTTAGCGCCAGGATGGGGTACAGATACGCAGTATTTT. This chain joins TRBV7-8 and TRBJ2-3; D unresolved. Trimming stripped 0 bases from V and 3 bases from J, with 13 bases between. Germline V gene lookup returns CDR1 SGHVS and CDR2 FQNEAQ. The CDR3 contains 16 residues. The full variable domain, rest sourced from reference TRBV7-8 and TRBJ2-3, is GAGVSQSPRYKVAKRGQDVALRCDPISGHVSLFWYQQALGQGPEFLTYFQNEAQLDKSGLPSDRFFAERPEGSVSTLKIQRTQQEDSAVYLCASSLAPGWGTDTQYFGPGTRLTVL.

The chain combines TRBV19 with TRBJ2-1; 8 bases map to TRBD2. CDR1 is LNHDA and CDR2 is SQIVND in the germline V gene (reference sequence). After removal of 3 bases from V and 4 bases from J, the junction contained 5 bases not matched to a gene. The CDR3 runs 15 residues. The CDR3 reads CASSIAVAGYNEQFF. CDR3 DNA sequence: TGTGCCAGTAGTATTGCGGTAGCGGGGTACAATGAGCAGTTCTTC.

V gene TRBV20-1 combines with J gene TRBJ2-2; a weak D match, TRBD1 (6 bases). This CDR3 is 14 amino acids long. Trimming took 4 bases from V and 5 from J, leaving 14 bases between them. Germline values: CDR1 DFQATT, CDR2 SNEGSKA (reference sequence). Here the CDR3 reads CSAILGTFTGELFF. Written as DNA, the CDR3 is TGCAGTGCTATACTCGGGACATTTACCGGGGAGCTGTTTTTT.

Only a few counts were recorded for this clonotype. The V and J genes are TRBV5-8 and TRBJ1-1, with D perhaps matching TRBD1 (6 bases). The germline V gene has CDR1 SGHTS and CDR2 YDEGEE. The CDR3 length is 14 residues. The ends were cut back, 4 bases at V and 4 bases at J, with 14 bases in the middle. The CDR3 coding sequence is TGTGCCAGCAGCCTACGACAGGTCGGCACTGAAGCTTTCTTT. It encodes CASSLRQVGTEAFF.

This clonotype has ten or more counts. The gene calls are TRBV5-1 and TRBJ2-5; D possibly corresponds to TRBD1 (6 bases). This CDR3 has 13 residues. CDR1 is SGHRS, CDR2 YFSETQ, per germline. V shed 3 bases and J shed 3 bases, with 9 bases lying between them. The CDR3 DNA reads TGCGCCAGCAGCTGGGCAGGGGAAGAGACCCAGTACTTC. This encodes CASSWAGEETQYF.

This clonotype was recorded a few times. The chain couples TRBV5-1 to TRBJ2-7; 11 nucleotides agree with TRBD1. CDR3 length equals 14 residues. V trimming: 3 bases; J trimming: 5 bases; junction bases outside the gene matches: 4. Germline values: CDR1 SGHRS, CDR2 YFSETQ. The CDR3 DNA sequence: TGCGCCAGCAGCTGGGGACAGGGGGGCCACGAGCAGTACTTC. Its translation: CASSWGQGGHEQYF.

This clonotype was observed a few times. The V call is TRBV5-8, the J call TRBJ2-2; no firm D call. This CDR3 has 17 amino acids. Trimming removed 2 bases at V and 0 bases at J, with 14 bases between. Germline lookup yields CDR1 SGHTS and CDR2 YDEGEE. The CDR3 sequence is CASSFILGPANTGELFF. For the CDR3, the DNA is TGTGCCAGCAGCTTCATCTTAGGTCCCGCGAACACCGGGGAGCTGTTTTTT.

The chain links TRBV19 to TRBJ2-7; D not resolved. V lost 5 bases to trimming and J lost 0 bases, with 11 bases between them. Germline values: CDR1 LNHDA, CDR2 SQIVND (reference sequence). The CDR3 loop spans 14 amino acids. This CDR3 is CASSAGLISYEQYF. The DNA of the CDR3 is TGTGCCAGTAGTGCCGGTCTCATCTCCTACGAGCAGTACTTC.

The CDR3 loop is CSARDPRGPTYEQYF. CDR3 sequence (DNA): TGCAGTGCTAGAGATCCCAGGGGACCCACCTACGAGCAGTACTTC. The V gene is TRBV20-1, the J gene TRBJ2-7; D is possibly TRBD1 (6 bases). This CDR3 is built from 15 residues. Trimming took off 0 bases at V and 2 bases at J, with 14 bases between the two ends. Per germline, CDR1 DFQATT and CDR2 SNEGSKA (reference sequence).

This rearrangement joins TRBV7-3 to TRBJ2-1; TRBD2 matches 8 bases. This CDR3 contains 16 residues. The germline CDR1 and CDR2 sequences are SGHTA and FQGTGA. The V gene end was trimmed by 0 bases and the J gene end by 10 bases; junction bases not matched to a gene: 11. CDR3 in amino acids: CASSLTRSGRGVEQFF. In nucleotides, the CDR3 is TGTGCCAGCAGCTTAACGCGAAGCGGGAGAGGAGTAGAGCAGTTCTTC.

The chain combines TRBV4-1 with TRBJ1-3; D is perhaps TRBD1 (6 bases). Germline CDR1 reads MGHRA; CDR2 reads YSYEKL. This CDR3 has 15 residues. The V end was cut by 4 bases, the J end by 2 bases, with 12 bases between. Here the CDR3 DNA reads TGCGCCAGCAGCCTCCACCGGGACACTGGAAACACCATATATTTT. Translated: CASSLHRDTGNTIYF.